This T cell receptor beta chain was sequenced in a study of T-cell reconstitution after alpha-beta-depleted transplantation in children. Broader study findings: Alpha-beta T cells about two months after transplant reportedly derived from several hundred expanded graft clones.

This CDR3 is built from 16 residues. The ends were cut back, 1 base at V and 1 base at J, with 13 bases in the middle. TCRbeta library construction was performed incorporating unique molecular identifiers. TCRdb redid the calling of the PCR reads with MiXCR, one entry per CDR3 protein. The sample includes about 980,000 distinct CDR3 sequences, about 29% of them seen just once. As concerns this clonotype: Its antigen is not known.

The receptor was isolated from a boy under two years old who had a stem cell transplant for SCID, so the T cells may come from the graft donor. The chain employs TRBV12-3 or TRBV12-4 and TRBJ1-1; TRBD1 might be the D (5 bases). Here the sequenced sample was PBMCs, mostly from graft donor cells, taken 360 days after TCRalphabeta/CD19-depleted stem cell transplant. Here the CDR3 reads CASSLGDSRKNTEAFF. The CDR3 DNA follows: TGTGCCAGCAGTTTAGGTGACAGTCGAAAGAACACTGAAGCTTTCTTT.